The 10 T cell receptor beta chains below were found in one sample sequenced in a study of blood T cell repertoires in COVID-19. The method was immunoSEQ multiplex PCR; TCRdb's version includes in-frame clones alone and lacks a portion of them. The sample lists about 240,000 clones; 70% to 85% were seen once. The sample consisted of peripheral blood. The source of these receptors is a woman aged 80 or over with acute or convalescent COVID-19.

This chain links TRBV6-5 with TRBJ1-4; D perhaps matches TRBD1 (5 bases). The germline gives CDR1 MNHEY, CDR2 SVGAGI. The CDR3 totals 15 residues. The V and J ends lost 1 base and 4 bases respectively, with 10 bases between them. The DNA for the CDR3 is TGTGCCAGCAGTTACTATTCGGGACTTAATGAAAAACTGTTTTTT. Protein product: CASSYYSGLNEKLFF.

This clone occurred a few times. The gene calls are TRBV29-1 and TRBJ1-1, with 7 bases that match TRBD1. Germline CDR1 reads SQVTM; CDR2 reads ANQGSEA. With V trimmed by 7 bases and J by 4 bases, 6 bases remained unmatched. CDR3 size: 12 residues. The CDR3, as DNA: TGCAGCGCCGGCGACAGGGCCACTGAAGCTTTCTTT. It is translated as CSAGDRATEAFF.

The chain's CDR3 is CASSPGTSGTYEQYF. The CDR3 DNA reads TGTGCCAGCTCACCCGGAACTAGCGGGACCTACGAGCAGTACTTC. J is TRBJ2-7 and V is TRBV18; 10 nucleotides agree with TRBD2. The CDR3 has 15 amino acids. Losses at the gene ends were 3 bases for V and 2 bases for J; bases not matched to a gene: 4. Germline-derived CDR1 and CDR2 are KGHSH and LQKENI.

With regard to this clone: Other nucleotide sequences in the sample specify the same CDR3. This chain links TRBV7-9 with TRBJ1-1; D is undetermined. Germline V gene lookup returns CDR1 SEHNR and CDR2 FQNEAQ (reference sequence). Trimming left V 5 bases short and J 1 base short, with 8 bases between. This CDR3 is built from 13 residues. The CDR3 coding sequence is TGTGCCAGCAGCCCAACTTCGAACACTGAAGCTTTCTTT. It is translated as CASSPTSNTEAFF.

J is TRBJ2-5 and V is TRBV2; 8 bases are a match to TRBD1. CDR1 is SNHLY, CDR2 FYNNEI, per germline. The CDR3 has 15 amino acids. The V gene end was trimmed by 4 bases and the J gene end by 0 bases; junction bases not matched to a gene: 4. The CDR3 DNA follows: TGTGCCAGCAGTGGTTGGGACAGGAACCAAGAGACCCAGTACTTC. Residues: CASSGWDRNQETQYF.

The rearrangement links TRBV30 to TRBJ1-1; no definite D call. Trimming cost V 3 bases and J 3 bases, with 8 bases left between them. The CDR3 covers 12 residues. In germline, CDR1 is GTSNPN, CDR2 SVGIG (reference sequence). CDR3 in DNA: TGTGCCTGGAGCCCCGGAGACACTGAAGCTTTCTTT. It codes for CAWSPGDTEAFF. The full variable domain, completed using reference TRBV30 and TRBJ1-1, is SQTIHQWPATLVQPVGSPLSLECTVEGTSNPNLYWYRQAAGRGLQLLFYSVGIGQISSEVPQNLSASRPQDRQFILSSKKLLLSDSGFYLCAWSPGDTEAFFGQGTRLTVV.

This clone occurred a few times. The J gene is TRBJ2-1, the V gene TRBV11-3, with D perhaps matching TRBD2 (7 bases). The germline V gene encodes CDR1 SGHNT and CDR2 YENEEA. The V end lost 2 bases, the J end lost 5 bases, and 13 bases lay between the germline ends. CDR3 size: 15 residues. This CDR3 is CASSLQGRGNNEQFF. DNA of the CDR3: TGTGCCAGCAGCTTACAGGGGCGGGGGAACAATGAGCAGTTCTTC. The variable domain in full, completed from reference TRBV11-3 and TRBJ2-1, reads EAGVVQSPRYKIIEKKQPVAFWCNPISGHNTLYWYLQNLGQGPELLIRYENEEAVDDSQLPKDRFSAERLKGVDSTLKIQPAELGDSAVYLCASSLQGRGNNEQFFGPGTRLTVL.

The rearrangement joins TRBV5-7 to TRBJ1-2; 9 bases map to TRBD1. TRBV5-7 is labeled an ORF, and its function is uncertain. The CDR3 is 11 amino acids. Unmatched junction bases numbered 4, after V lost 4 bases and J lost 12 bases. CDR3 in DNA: TGTGCCAGCAGCAGGGACAGGGTGGACACCTTC. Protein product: CASSRDRVDTF.

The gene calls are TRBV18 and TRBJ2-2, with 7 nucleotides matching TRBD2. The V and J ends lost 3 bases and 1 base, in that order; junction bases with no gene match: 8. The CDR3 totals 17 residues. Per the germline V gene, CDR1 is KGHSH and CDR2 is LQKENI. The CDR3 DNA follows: TGTGCCAGCTCACCCACCGTAGCGGGCCTGAACACCGGGGAGCTGTTTTTT. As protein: CASSPTVAGLNTGELFF.

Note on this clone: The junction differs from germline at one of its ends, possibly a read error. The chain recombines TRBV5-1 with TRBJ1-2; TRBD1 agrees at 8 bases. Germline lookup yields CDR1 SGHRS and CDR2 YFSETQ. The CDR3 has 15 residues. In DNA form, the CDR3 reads TGCGCCAGCAGTTTGGGGGCAGGACAGGGCTATGGCTACACCTTC. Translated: CASSLGAGQGYGYTF.